This T cell receptor (beta chain) was retrieved from a study of shared clonotypes between healthy human individuals (dated by TCRdb to 2020 to 2022). Describing the broader study: The cohort comprised two women and three men aged 18 to 49 years. For each donor, CD4 naive and CD4 memory were each given three plates, CD8 naive was given two plates, and CD8 memory was given one plate. To estimate repertoire size and how much clonotype sharing occurs between individuals, the study deeply sequenced the blood TCR repertoires of roughly 5 healthy adults. Different laboratories and diverse techniques were used to prepare libraries and sequence TCR repertoires, to increase sequencing depth and limit assay-specific biases. Leukapheresis yielded between about 0.85 and 10 billion PBMCs per donor. Here is what the overall study found, with its caveats: Higher generation probabilities were observed for clonotypes shared by all four sorted-subset donors than for non-shared clonotypes. Naive subsets generally had larger estimated clonotype richness than memory subsets did. About 5% of naive CD4, roughly 3.5% of naive CD8, approximately 2.2% of memory CD4, and 0.35% to 0.5% of memory CD8 clonotypes were shared across a few donors. Even with the large sequencing depth, rarefaction of the sorted-subset datasets indicated that sequencing was incomplete. Pairwise subsampling led to the expectation that sequencing depth would affect the degree of clonotype sharing among donors. Because the study included a small number of donors, the genetic and exposure-history diversity represented was limited. Sampling was restricted to blood, and TCR repertoires in tissue are likely to differ from TCR repertoires in blood.

Comment on this clone: Its antigen is still unknown. No much larger clonotype is one base removed from it; base qualities were not supplied.

Using the deep immunoSEQ assay, multiplex PCR amplified TCR CDR3 regions from genomic DNA. For each cell subset, the extracted genomic DNA was distributed evenly across all wells of several immunoSEQ 96-well plates, and each plate served as one replicate. For sorted subsets, about 220 ng of genomic DNA, equivalent to 25,000 to 35,000 T cell genomes, went into each replicate PCR. The purified libraries were quantified using a Qubit 3.0 fluorometer, sized with a Bioanalyzer 2100, and then quantified again using the KAPA Library Quantification kit. Every immunoSEQ 96-well plate was sequenced on a dedicated single-read 150-cycle Illumina NextSeq 550 flow cell. In the paper's pipeline: Because the immunoSEQ output held only junctional sequences and lacked quality scores, the filtering could not match the filtering applied to full-length reads. To assign V/J genes and CDR3, sequences were annotated using PyIR, a Python wrapper for IgBLAST v1.9, with IMGT germline references. Reads with weak V/J assignments (E-value above 1e-6), missing CDR3, stop codons, out-of-frame junctions, or ambiguous translated residues were removed. V3J clonotypes were defined as sequences sharing the same inferred V gene, J gene, and CDR3 amino acid sequence. To compute the percentage overlap between repertoires, the number of shared unique clonotypes was divided by the size of the smaller repertoire. Repertoire richness was assessed with RTK rarefaction, the Chao1 estimator, and Recon v2.1 estimates of unobserved clonotypes. Generation probabilities for all TCRbeta clonotypes obtained by the gDNA method from four donors were computed using OLGA. The immuneACCESS repertoire file appears here via TCRdb, limited to in-frame rearrangements. These files lack a portion of the clones; in checked studies, under half of the deficit traces to unresolved V genes, and the cause of the others is not known. That table is the source of V, J and clone size, and D and trimming were worked out from the DNA. This sample is represented by about 2.4 million clones; 90% to 95% of them were singletons. The ten biggest clones cover around 0.4% of the sample.

The donors were healthy, HIV-negative adults who had no recently reported acute infections or vaccinations. Only Caucasian adults living in Nashville, Tennessee, USA were represented among the donors. CD4+ T cells were enriched through magnetic negative selection, after which naive cells were positively selected on CD45RA and the remaining negative fraction served as the memory subset. Blood was collected by leukapheresis, and PBMCs were isolated by Ficoll-Histopaque density gradient centrifugation and then cryopreserved in liquid nitrogen vapor phase. Analytical flow cytometry was used to check the purity and quantity of each magnetically sorted T cell population. Each sorted fraction had its genomic DNA isolated and then quantified by UV absorbance on a Nanodrop 2000c. V and J are truncated by 4 bases and 8 bases respectively, leaving an intervening sequence of 21 bases. Taken from cysteine to phenylalanine, the CDR3 has 16 residues. The read is trimmed to its CDR3 DNA, 48 bases read in frame from base 1. For CDR1 and CDR2, the germline V gene (reference sequence) lists MNHEY and SMNVEV.

Sequencing was performed on naive CD4+ T cells from PBMCs. Explained via the paper, the cell subset or site label denotes: CD45RA+ positively selected. The chain employs TRBV27 and TRBJ1-3, with the identity of the D gene unclear. This receptor was obtained from a young man in good health. Some clones in this sample may be carry-over from other donors' samples. The nucleotide sequence reads as follows: TGTGCCAGCAGTTACCCCGGGCCCAGAACGCGAGACACCATATATTTT. It translates as CASSYPGPRTRDTIYF.